This T cell receptor (beta chain) was found in a study of STAT5B mutations in CD4+ large granular lymphocyte leukemia. This table comes from immunoSEQ multiplex PCR, and its TCRdb copy is limited to in-frame clones, with some not included. The sample lists about 45,000 clones, 86% occurring once. This sequence originates from a human donor in good health. The sequenced material came from CD4+ T cells from blood buffy coats.

Here the CDR3 reads CASSQIFGEQYF. The CDR3 nucleotides read TGTGCCAGCAGTCAAATCTTTGGGGAGCAGTACTTC. The rearrangement links TRBV28 to TRBJ2-7; D gene unclear. Trimming took off 5 bases at V and 7 bases at J, with 12 bases between the two ends. The CDR3 is 12 residues long. Germline V gene data show CDR1 as MDHEN and CDR2 as SYDVKM.